The rows below give T cell receptor beta chains drawn from one sample of a study of T cells in Graves' hyperthyroidism and ophthalmopathy. From the multiplex PCR reads, TCRdb called clonotypes with MiXCR, one entry per CDR3 protein. The sample shows around 560,000 distinct CDR3 sequences, approximately 15% of them seen only once. Material: blood. These receptors all come from a woman younger than 35 with Graves' hyperthyroidism. Each CDR3 is given with its conserved first and last residue. A D gene is named only where the DNA matches it firmly. The size entry is marked missing in some rows and otherwise reads once, few, many or a size class.

v_gene: TRBV5-5; abundance: -; d_gene: TRBD1; j_gene: TRBJ1-1; CDR3nt: TGTGCCAGCAGCTCCAACCGGGACAGGGGGATCTATTACCCAAATCCTTTCTTT; CDR3aa: CASSSNRDRGIYYPNPFF
v_gene: TRBV25-1; abundance: few; d_gene: TRBD1; j_gene: TRBJ2-7; CDR3nt: TGTGCCAGCCGGGACGTTAGGGGACAGGGGGACGAGCAGTACTTC; CDR3aa: CASRDVRGQGDEQYF
v_gene: TRBV25-1; abundance: few; d_gene: TRBD2; j_gene: TRBJ2-1; CDR3nt: TGTGCCAGCAGTGAATACGGGGGGACGAGTGAGCAGTTCTTC; CDR3aa: CASSEYGGTSEQFF
v_gene: TRBV4-2; abundance: many; d_gene: TRBD2; j_gene: TRBJ2-1; CDR3nt: TGTGCCAGCAGAGCGGGAGAGTGGAATGAGCAGTTCTTC; CDR3aa: CASRAGEWNEQFF
v_gene: TRBV7-2; abundance: many; d_gene: -; j_gene: TRBJ1-2; CDR3nt: TGTGCCAGCAGCCCCCGGGGGCTCTATGGCTACACCTTC; CDR3aa: CASSPRGLYGYTF
v_gene: TRBV7-9; abundance: once; d_gene: TRBD2; j_gene: TRBJ2-2; CDR3nt: TGTGCCAGCAGCCCGAGCGGGGTCACCGGGGACCTGTTTTTT; CDR3aa: CASSPSGVTGDLFF
v_gene: TRBV3-1; abundance: many; d_gene: TRBD1; j_gene: TRBJ2-7; CDR3nt: TGTGCCAGCAGCTTTGGGGACAGCACCTACGAGCAGTACTTC; CDR3aa: CASSFGDSTYEQYF
v_gene: TRBV9; abundance: few; d_gene: -; j_gene: TRBJ1-5; CDR3nt: TGTGCCAGCAGCGTAGGGGGGCTGGACAATCAGCCCCAGCATTTT; CDR3aa: CASSVGGLDNQPQHF
v_gene: TRBV14; abundance: -; d_gene: -; j_gene: TRBJ1-2; CDR3nt: TGTGCCAGCAGCCGACCGGGGGGGAACTATGGCTACACCTTC; CDR3aa: CASSRPGGNYGYTF
v_gene: TRBV18; abundance: -; d_gene: -; j_gene: TRBJ1-3; CDR3nt: TGTGCCAGCTCACCACGGGGGGGATCTGGAAACACCATATATTTT; CDR3aa: CASSPRGGSGNTIYF
v_gene: TRBV4-1; abundance: few; d_gene: TRBD1; j_gene: TRBJ2-3; CDR3nt: TGCGCCAGCAGCCAAGCCGCCCCGGGGACAGGTACGCAGTATTTT; CDR3aa: CASSQAAPGTGTQYF
v_gene: TRBV5-1; abundance: -; d_gene: -; j_gene: TRBJ1-4; CDR3nt: TGCGCCAGCAGCTTGGAACCACAGGGCGCAACTAATGAAAAACTGTTTTTT; CDR3aa: CASSLEPQGATNEKLFF
v_gene: TRBV6-1; abundance: -; d_gene: TRBD1; j_gene: TRBJ1-6; CDR3nt: TGTGCCAGCACCTCACCGGGACAGGGGGAATGGTCCCTCCACTTT; CDR3aa: CASTSPGQGEWSLHF
v_gene: TRBV14; abundance: -; d_gene: TRBD2; j_gene: TRBJ2-1; CDR3nt: TGTGCCAGCAGCCAAGATGGGGGGGGCTCCTACAATGAGCAGTTCTTC; CDR3aa: CASSQDGGGSYNEQFF
v_gene: TRBV20-1; abundance: -; d_gene: -; j_gene: TRBJ2-7; CDR3nt: TGCAGTGCTAGAGATCCCACAGGGAGAAGCTACGAGCAGTACTTC; CDR3aa: CSARDPTGRSYEQYF
v_gene: TRBV19; abundance: -; d_gene: -; j_gene: TRBJ2-1; CDR3nt: TGTGCCAGTAGTATGCACAGTAAAGACCTCTCCTACAATGAGCAGTTCTTC; CDR3aa: CASSMHSKDLSYNEQFF
v_gene: TRBV6-2/TRBV6-3; abundance: -; d_gene: -; j_gene: TRBJ1-1; CDR3nt: TGTGCCAGCAGTTACTCGGGCAGGGCCGATACTGAAGCTTTCTTT; CDR3aa: CASSYSGRADTEAFF
v_gene: TRBV28; abundance: many; d_gene: -; j_gene: TRBJ2-5; CDR3nt: TGTGCCAGCAGGCACGAGACCCAGTACTTC; CDR3aa: CASRHETQYF
v_gene: TRBV24-1; abundance: many; d_gene: -; j_gene: TRBJ2-5; CDR3nt: TGTGCCACCAGTTGGGGATTTGGAGAGACCCAGTACTTC; CDR3aa: CATSWGFGETQYF
v_gene: TRBV19; abundance: few; d_gene: -; j_gene: TRBJ1-1; CDR3nt: TGTGCCAGTAGTGGGGTACAGATACTGAACACTGAAGCTTTCTTT; CDR3aa: CASSGVQILNTEAFF
v_gene: TRBV12-3/TRBV12-4; abundance: -; d_gene: TRBD2; j_gene: TRBJ2-1; CDR3nt: TGTGCCAGCAAACCGGGGGGGCTAGCGGGGGTTGAGCAGTTCTTC; CDR3aa: CASKPGGLAGVEQFF
v_gene: TRBV11-3; abundance: -; d_gene: TRBD1; j_gene: TRBJ1-3; CDR3nt: TGTGCCAGCAGCTCGGGACAGTTGTCTGGAAACACCATATATTTT; CDR3aa: CASSSGQLSGNTIYF
v_gene: TRBV3-1; abundance: many; d_gene: -; j_gene: TRBJ1-1; CDR3nt: TGTGCCAGCAGCCAAGCAATTGCGGACAGACTGAACACTGAAGCTTTCTTT; CDR3aa: CASSQAIADRLNTEAFF
v_gene: TRBV6-1; abundance: many; d_gene: -; j_gene: TRBJ1-2; CDR3nt: TGTGCCAGCAGTGAAGGCGAGGCAGTATATGGCTACACCTTC; CDR3aa: CASSEGEAVYGYTF
v_gene: TRBV6-9; abundance: once; d_gene: -; j_gene: TRBJ1-2; CDR3nt: TGTGCCAGCAGTTACGACTATGGCTACACCTTC; CDR3aa: CASSYDYGYTF
v_gene: TRBV4-3; abundance: -; d_gene: -; j_gene: TRBJ1-2; CDR3nt: TGCGCCAGCAGCCAAGATCTGGGGGGGCTCTATGGCTACACCTTC; CDR3aa: CASSQDLGGLYGYTF
v_gene: TRBV20-1; abundance: -; d_gene: -; j_gene: TRBJ2-4; CDR3nt: TGCAGTGCTAGAACTCAAGGGGGGAAGAACATTCAGTACTTC; CDR3aa: CSARTQGGKNIQYF
v_gene: TRBV7-2; abundance: -; d_gene: -; j_gene: TRBJ2-1; CDR3nt: TGTGCCAGCAGCTCAGCAGGGGGGGTTTACAATGAGCAGTTCTTC; CDR3aa: CASSSAGGVYNEQFF
v_gene: TRBV18; abundance: few; d_gene: -; j_gene: TRBJ2-1; CDR3nt: TGTGCCAGCTCACCACCCCGTGGTAGCGGACCCTACAATGAGCAGTTCTTC; CDR3aa: CASSPPRGSGPYNEQFF
v_gene: TRBV6-1; abundance: -; d_gene: -; j_gene: TRBJ1-3; CDR3nt: TGTGCCAGCAGTGCCGATCAGTCCGAGGACACCATATATTTT; CDR3aa: CASSADQSEDTIYF
v_gene: TRBV14; abundance: few; d_gene: -; j_gene: TRBJ2-5; CDR3nt: TGTGCCAGCAGCCCCCTCTACCTCCAAGAGACCCAGTACTTC; CDR3aa: CASSPLYLQETQYF
v_gene: TRBV20-1; abundance: -; d_gene: TRBD2; j_gene: TRBJ2-7; CDR3nt: TGCAGTGCTCCGTTGGGACTAGCGGGAGAGGGCGAGCAGTACTTC; CDR3aa: CSAPLGLAGEGEQYF
v_gene: TRBV25-1; abundance: -; d_gene: -; j_gene: TRBJ2-4; CDR3nt: TGTGCCAGCAGTGAACGGGCCGGGACGGAGAAAAACATTCAGTACTTC; CDR3aa: CASSERAGTEKNIQYF
v_gene: TRBV12-3/TRBV12-4; abundance: many; d_gene: -; j_gene: TRBJ2-3; CDR3nt: TGTGCCAGCAGTCCTCAGGCGGCTAGCACAGATACGCAGTATTTT; CDR3aa: CASSPQAASTDTQYF
v_gene: TRBV19; abundance: few; d_gene: TRBD2; j_gene: TRBJ2-1; CDR3nt: TGTGCCAGTAGTACCCCAGGATTTAGCGGGCATAGCTACTCCTACAATGAGCAGTTCTTC; CDR3aa: CASSTPGFSGHSYSYNEQFF
v_gene: TRBV7-2; abundance: many; d_gene: -; j_gene: TRBJ1-1; CDR3nt: TGTGCCAGCAGCTTAGCGTTCCGGGCAGCAAACACTGAAGCTTTCTTT; CDR3aa: CASSLAFRAANTEAFF
v_gene: TRBV14; abundance: -; d_gene: -; j_gene: TRBJ2-3; CDR3nt: TGTGCCAGCAGCCAAGATGAGAGGGTTAGCACAGATACGCAGTATTTT; CDR3aa: CASSQDERVSTDTQYF
v_gene: TRBV15; abundance: -; d_gene: -; j_gene: TRBJ2-5; CDR3nt: TGTGCCACCAGCGGCGGGATACAAGGGACCCAGTACTTC; CDR3aa: CATSGGIQGTQYF
v_gene: TRBV20-1; abundance: few; d_gene: TRBD2; j_gene: TRBJ2-1; CDR3nt: TGCAGTGCTAGAGATGAACTAGCGGGACCCTACAATGAGCAGTTCTTC; CDR3aa: CSARDELAGPYNEQFF
v_gene: TRBV7-9; abundance: few; d_gene: -; j_gene: TRBJ2-1; CDR3nt: TGTGCCAGCAGCGAGGCGACCTACAATGAGCAGTTCTTC; CDR3aa: CASSEATYNEQFF
v_gene: TRBV5-1; abundance: -; d_gene: TRBD2; j_gene: TRBJ2-2; CDR3nt: TGCGCCAGCAGCTTGAAGGGACTAGCGGGAGGATACGGGGAGCTGTTTTTT; CDR3aa: CASSLKGLAGGYGELFF
v_gene: TRBV11-2; abundance: many; d_gene: -; j_gene: TRBJ2-1; CDR3nt: TGTGCCAGCAGCCAGAGGTCCGGGGGAGCTTACAATGAGCAGTTCTTC; CDR3aa: CASSQRSGGAYNEQFF